A single sample gave rise to the 21 T cell receptor beta chains below, sequenced in a study of cytomegalovirus exposure and HLA in healthy donors. The study ran its PCR with 60 Vbeta and 13 Jbeta primers. The data were produced by immunoSEQ multiplex PCR, yet TCRdb's version contains in-frame clones alone and is incomplete. The sample shows around 120,000 clones, roughly 82% of them seen only once. Sequencing was done on a sample of PBMCs. The receptors originated from a man aged 45 to 65 in good health and CMV-seronegative.

The rearrangement joins TRBV25-1 to TRBJ1-6; tentative D call: TRBD1 (6 bases). The CDR3 has 14 amino acids. The germline CDR1 and CDR2 sequences are MGHDK and SYGVNS. The germline V and J ends were trimmed by 4 bases and 7 bases, with 11 bases remaining between them. CDR3 DNA sequence: TGTGCCAGCAGTGTGGACAGTTCGAATTCACCCCTCCACTTT. It specifies CASSVDSSNSPLHF.

The J gene is TRBJ2-5, the V gene TRBV7-3, with D possibly TRBD1 on 7 matching bases. V dropped 5 bases and J dropped 5 bases, with 18 bases sitting between them. This CDR3 region has 15 residues. Germline CDR1 SGHTA, CDR2 FQGTGA. The CDR3 spells CASSKGDSGRETQYF. The CDR3 coding sequence is TGTGCCAGCAGCAAAGGGGACAGCGGGCGTGAGACCCAGTACTTC.

The V call is TRBV9, the J call TRBJ2-2; D not resolved. V was shortened by 0 bases and J by 0 bases, with 6 bases between the two germline ends. The CDR3 loop spans 15 amino acids. Germline V gene lookup returns CDR1 SGDLS and CDR2 YYNGEE. CDR3 protein: CASSVAPANTGELFF. CDR3 in DNA: TGTGCCAGCAGCGTAGCTCCAGCGAACACCGGGGAGCTGTTTTTT.

The chain uses TRBV5-1 and TRBJ2-1; 13 bases line up with TRBD2. CDR1 is SGHRS, CDR2 YFSETQ, per germline. There are 16 residues in the CDR3. V was clipped by 4 bases and J by 8 bases; unmatched bases: 9. The CDR3 here is CASSTATSGGIYEQFF. The CDR3 nucleotides are TGCGCCAGCAGCACCGCGACTAGCGGGGGGATTTATGAGCAGTTCTTC.

This rearrangement joins TRBV2 to TRBJ2-5; the match to TRBD1 covers 7 bases. This CDR3 comprises 14 residues. V lost 6 bases to trimming and J lost 1 base; unmatched junction nucleotides: 5. From germline, CDR1 is SNHLY and CDR2 FYNNEI. CDR3 amino acids: CASRGTALQETQYF. CDR3 sequence (DNA): TGTGCCAGCAGGGGGACAGCGCTCCAAGAGACCCAGTACTTC.

This clone was picked up one time. V usage is TRBV12-5 and J usage is TRBJ2-2; 9 bases are a match to TRBD2. Trimming removed 0 bases from V and 6 bases from J; junction bases left unmatched: 11. CDR3 size: 18 residues. CDR1 is LGHNT and CDR2 is FRNRAP in the germline V gene. The chain's CDR3 is CASGLVWSSGGPSGELFF. CDR3 in DNA: TGTGCTAGTGGTTTGGTATGGAGTAGCGGGGGTCCATCCGGGGAGCTGTTTTTT.

The V call is TRBV4-1, the J call TRBJ2-2; 12 positions match TRBD2. V shed 2 bases and J 6 bases; nucleotides not matched to a gene: 7. Germline assignment: CDR1 MGHRA and CDR2 YSYEKL. The CDR3 totals 17 residues. The CDR3 reads CASSQLAGGSRAGELFF. The DNA of the CDR3 is TGCGCCAGCAGCCAACTAGCGGGGGGGTCTCGGGCCGGGGAGCTGTTTTTT.

The rearrangement uses TRBV6-9 and TRBJ1-1, with 9 positions matching TRBD1. The CDR3 contains 17 residues. The germline V gene has CDR1 MNHGY and CDR2 SVAAGI. Germline trimming cut 3 bases from V and 0 bases from J; bases unmatched to any gene: 8. CDR3 protein: CASSYCPGTGMNTEAFF. The CDR3 DNA reads TGTGCCAGCAGTTACTGTCCCGGGACAGGGATGAACACTGAAGCTTTCTTT.

The J gene is TRBJ2-7, the V gene TRBV7-9; D is unresolved. The CDR3 contains 12 residues. The V end lost 5 bases, the J end lost 2 bases, and 7 bases lay between the germline ends. Looked up from germline, CDR1 is SEHNR and CDR2 is FQNEAQ (reference sequence). The CDR3 coding sequence is TGTGCCAGCAGCGCACAGCCCTACGAGCAGTACTTC. This gives the protein CASSAQPYEQYF.

This rearrangement joins TRBV7-9 to TRBJ2-5, with D maybe TRBD2 (5 bases). Trimming removed 6 bases from V and 5 bases from J, with 10 bases in between. The CDR3 loop spans 12 amino acids. The germline CDR1 and CDR2 sequences are SEHNR and FQNEAQ (reference sequence). CDR3 residues: CASSFRGETQYF. In DNA, the CDR3 is TGTGCCAGCAGTTTTCGCGGGGAGACCCAGTACTTC.

The rearrangement links TRBV2 to TRBJ2-1, with D possibly being TRBD2 (5 bases). This CDR3 is built from 12 residues. The V and J ends lost 7 bases and 7 bases respectively, with 11 bases between them. Germline lookup yields CDR1 SNHLY and CDR2 FYNNEI. The CDR3 here is CASIGDGNEQFF. The CDR3 nucleotides read TGTGCCAGCATCGGGGATGGGAATGAGCAGTTCTTC.

The J gene is TRBJ1-2, the V gene TRBV25-1, with D unresolved. The germline V gene encodes CDR1 MGHDK and CDR2 SYGVNS. V was pared by 8 bases and J by 3 bases, with 16 bases between. CDR3 size: 14 residues. CDR3 DNA: TGTGCCAGCGCTTCCCGGGGAACCCACTATGGCTACACCTTC. It translates to CASASRGTHYGYTF.

The chain is built from TRBV7-9 and TRBJ2-3, with 8 bases lining up with TRBD2. This CDR3 comprises 14 residues. J was trimmed by 9 bases and V by 5 bases; bases with no gene match: 10. CDR1 SEHNR and CDR2 FQNEAQ come from the germline V gene (reference sequence). CDR3: CASSRDSGARTQYF. CDR3 sequence (DNA): TGTGCCAGCAGCCGGGATAGCGGGGCTCGGACGCAGTATTTT.

This clone was seen a single time. V usage is TRBV15 and J usage is TRBJ1-4; 8 positions match TRBD1. V shed 0 bases, J shed 6 bases, and the junction held 9 bases outside the gene matches. The CDR3 is 17 amino acids. The germline gives CDR1 LNHNV, CDR2 YYDKDF (reference sequence). CDR3 DNA: TGTGCCACCAGCAGAGAATGGCCTAGGGACAGGCATGAAAAACTGTTTTTT. Translation: CATSREWPRDRHEKLFF. Drawing the rest from reference TRBV15 and TRBJ1-4, the complete variable domain is DAMVIQNPRYQVTQFGKPVTLSCSQTLNHNVMYWYQQKSSQAPKLLFHYYDKDFNNEADTPDNFQSRRPNTSFCFLDIRSPGLGDTAMYLCATSREWPRDRHEKLFFGSGTQLSVL.

This clone was detected only a few times. J is TRBJ2-5 and V is TRBV12-5; TRBD1 is a possible D gene (5 bases). Trimming removed 6 bases at V and 9 bases at J, with 17 bases between. From germline, CDR1 is LGHNT and CDR2 FRNRAP. There are 13 residues in the CDR3. The CDR3: CASGRQYIRAQYF. For the CDR3, the DNA is TGTGCTAGTGGCCGACAGTATATAAGGGCCCAGTACTTC.

The chain couples TRBV19 to TRBJ1-2; D uncertain. The CDR3 loop spans 12 amino acids. The germline V gene has CDR1 LNHDA and CDR2 SQIVND (reference sequence). Trimming removed 5 bases from V and 5 bases from J, with 9 bases in between. Written as DNA, the CDR3 is TGTGCCAGTAGTGAGGGAGTTTATGGCTACACCTTC. It codes for CASSEGVYGYTF.

This clone was observed a single time. This chain links TRBV18 with TRBJ1-6; D not certain. There are 16 residues in the CDR3. The V gene's germline CDR1 is KGHSH and CDR2 LQKENI. Trimming took off 2 bases at V and 9 bases at J, with 17 bases between the two ends. CDR3 nucleotides: TGTGCCAGCTCACCAAGTCCCGGGGTTTCGAGTTCACCCCTCCACTTT. It encodes CASSPSPGVSSSPLHF.

The chain employs TRBV27 and TRBJ2-5, with D possibly matching TRBD1 (6 bases). The end of the DNA is better explained by TRBJ2-7, so the J call may be wrong. The CDR3 runs 18 residues. Germline V gene lookup returns CDR1 MNHEY and CDR2 SMNVEV (reference sequence). The CDR3 spells CASSSRPFGDTASYEQYF. Written as DNA, the CDR3 is TGTGCCAGCAGTTCCAGGCCGTTTGGGGACACCGCTTCCTACGAGCAGTACTTC.

The chain has TRBV2 and TRBJ1-1; no reliable D call. This CDR3 is 17 amino acids long. The germline V and J ends were trimmed by 5 bases and 5 bases, with 24 bases remaining between them. Germline loops: CDR1 SNHLY, CDR2 FYNNEI. The CDR3 DNA is TGTGCCAGCAGTCCGAGCGCCCTTATCAGACGTCGAACTGAAGCTTTCTTT. Its translation is CASSPSALIRRRTEAFF.

The chain employs TRBV19 and TRBJ1-5, with D possibly TRBD1 on 5 matching bases. This CDR3 region has 14 residues. From germline, CDR1 is LNHDA and CDR2 SQIVND (reference sequence). V was pared by 8 bases and J by 0 bases, with 11 bases between. The CDR3 nucleotides read TGTGCCAGTTCCAGGGCAATTAGCAATCAGCCCCAGCATTTT. Amino acids: CASSRAISNQPQHF.

This chain joins TRBV4-1 and TRBJ2-1, with D hard to call. The germline V gene encodes CDR1 MGHRA and CDR2 YSYEKL. Deletions cut 3 bases from V and 3 bases from J, with 12 bases between. This CDR3 spans 15 amino acids. The CDR3 reads CASSHPPVSYNEQFF. For the CDR3, the DNA is TGCGCCAGCAGCCACCCACCAGTAAGCTACAATGAGCAGTTCTTC.